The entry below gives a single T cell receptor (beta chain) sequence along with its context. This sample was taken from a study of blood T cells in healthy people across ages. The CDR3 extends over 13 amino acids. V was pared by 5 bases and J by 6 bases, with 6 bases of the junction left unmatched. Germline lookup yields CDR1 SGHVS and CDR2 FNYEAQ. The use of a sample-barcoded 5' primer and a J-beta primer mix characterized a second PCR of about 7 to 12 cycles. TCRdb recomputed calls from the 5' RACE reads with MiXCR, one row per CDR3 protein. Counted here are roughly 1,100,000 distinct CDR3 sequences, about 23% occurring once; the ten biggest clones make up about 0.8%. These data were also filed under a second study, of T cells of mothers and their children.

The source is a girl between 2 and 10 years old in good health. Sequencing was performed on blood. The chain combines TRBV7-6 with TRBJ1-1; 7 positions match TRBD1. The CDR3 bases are TGTGCCAGCAGCCATTTCCAGGGGGCTGAAGCTTTCTTT. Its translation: CASSHFQGAEAFF.